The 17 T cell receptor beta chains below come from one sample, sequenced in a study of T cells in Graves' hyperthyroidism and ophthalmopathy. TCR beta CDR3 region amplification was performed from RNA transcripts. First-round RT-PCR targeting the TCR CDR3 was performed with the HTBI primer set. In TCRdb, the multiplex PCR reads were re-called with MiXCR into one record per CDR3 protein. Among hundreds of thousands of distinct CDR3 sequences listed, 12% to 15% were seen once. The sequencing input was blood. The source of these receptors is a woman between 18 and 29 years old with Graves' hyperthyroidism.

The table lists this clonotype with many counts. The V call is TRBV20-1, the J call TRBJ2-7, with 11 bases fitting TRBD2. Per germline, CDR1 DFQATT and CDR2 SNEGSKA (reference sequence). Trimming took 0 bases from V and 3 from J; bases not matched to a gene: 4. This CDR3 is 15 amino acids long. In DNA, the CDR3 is TGCAGTGCTAGAGATTTCACTAGCGGGAGCTACGAGCAGTACTTC. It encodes CSARDFTSGSYEQYF.

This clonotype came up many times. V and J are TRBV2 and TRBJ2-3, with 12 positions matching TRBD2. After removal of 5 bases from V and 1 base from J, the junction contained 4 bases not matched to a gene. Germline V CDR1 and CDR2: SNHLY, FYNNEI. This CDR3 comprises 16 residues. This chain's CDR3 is CASSYRLAGGTDTQYF. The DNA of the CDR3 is TGTGCCAGCAGTTACCGACTAGCGGGAGGCACAGATACGCAGTATTTT.

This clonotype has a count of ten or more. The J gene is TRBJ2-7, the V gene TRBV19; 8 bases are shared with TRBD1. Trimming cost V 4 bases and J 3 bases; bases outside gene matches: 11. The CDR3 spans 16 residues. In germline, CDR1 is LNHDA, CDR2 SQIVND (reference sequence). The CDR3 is CASSTRQGSGIYEQYF. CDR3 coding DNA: TGTGCCAGTAGTACGAGACAGGGGTCGGGGATCTACGAGCAGTACTTC. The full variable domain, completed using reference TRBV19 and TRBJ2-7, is DGGITQSPKYLFRKEGQNVTLSCEQNLNHDAMYWYRQDPGQGLRLIYYSQIVNDFQKGDIAEGYSVSREKKESFPLTVTSAQKNPTAFYLCASSTRQGSGIYEQYFGPGTRLTVT.

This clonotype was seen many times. CDR3: CASSLSLAASYEQYF. Written as DNA, the CDR3 is TGTGCCAGCAGCTTAAGTCTAGCGGCGTCCTACGAGCAGTACTTC. J is TRBJ2-7 and V is TRBV7-2, with 7 bases that match TRBD2. The germline gives CDR1 SGHTA, CDR2 FQGNSA. The CDR3 runs to 15 residues. V gave up 2 bases and J gave up 1 base; unmatched junction bases: 5.

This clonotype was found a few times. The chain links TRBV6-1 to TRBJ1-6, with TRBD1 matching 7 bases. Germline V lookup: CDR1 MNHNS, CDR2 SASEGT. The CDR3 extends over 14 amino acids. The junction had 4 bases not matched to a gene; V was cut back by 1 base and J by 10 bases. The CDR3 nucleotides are TGTGCCAGCAGTGAAGGTCAGGGGGGGTCACCCCTCCACTTT. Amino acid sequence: CASSEGQGGSPLHF.

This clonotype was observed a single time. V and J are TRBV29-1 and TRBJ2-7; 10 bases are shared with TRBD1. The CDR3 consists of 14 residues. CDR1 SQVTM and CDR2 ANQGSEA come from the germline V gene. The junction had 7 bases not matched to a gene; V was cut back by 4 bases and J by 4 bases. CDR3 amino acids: CSVVPTGGTYEQYF. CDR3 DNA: TGCAGCGTTGTCCCGACAGGGGGCACATACGAGCAGTACTTC.

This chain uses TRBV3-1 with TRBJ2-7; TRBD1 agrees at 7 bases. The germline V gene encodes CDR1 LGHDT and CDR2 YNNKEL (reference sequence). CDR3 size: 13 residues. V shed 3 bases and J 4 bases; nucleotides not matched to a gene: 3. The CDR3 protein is CASSHLDRYEQYF. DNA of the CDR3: TGTGCCAGCAGCCATTTGGACAGGTACGAGCAGTACTTC.

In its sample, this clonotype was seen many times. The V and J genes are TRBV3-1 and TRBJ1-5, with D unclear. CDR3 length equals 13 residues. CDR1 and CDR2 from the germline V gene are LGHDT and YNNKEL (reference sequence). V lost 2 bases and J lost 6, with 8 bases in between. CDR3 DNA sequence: TGTGCCAGCAGCCAAACTCATAGTCAGCCCCAGCATTTT. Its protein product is CASSQTHSQPQHF.

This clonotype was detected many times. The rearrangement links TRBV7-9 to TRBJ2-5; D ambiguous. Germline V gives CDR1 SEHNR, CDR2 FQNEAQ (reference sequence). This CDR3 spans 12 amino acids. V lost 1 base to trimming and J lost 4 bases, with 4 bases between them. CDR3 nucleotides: TGTGCCAGCAGCTTAGGGAGAGAGACCCAGTACTTC. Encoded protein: CASSLGRETQYF.

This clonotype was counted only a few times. CDR3 sequence: CASSQAGGASYEQYF. The CDR3, as DNA: TGCGCCAGCAGCCAAGCAGGAGGGGCTTCCTACGAGCAGTACTTC. The J gene is TRBJ2-7, the V gene TRBV4-1, with TRBD2 as a possible D gene (6 bases). CDR3 length equals 15 residues. Trimming removed 1 base at V and 1 base at J, with 11 bases between. Germline CDR1 and CDR2: MGHRA and YSYEKL.

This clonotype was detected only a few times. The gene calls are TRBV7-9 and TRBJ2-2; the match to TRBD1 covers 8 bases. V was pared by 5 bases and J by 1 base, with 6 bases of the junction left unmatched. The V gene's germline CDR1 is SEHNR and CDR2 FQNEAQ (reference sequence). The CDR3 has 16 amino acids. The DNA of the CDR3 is TGTGCCAGCAGCCATTTGACAGGGGTGAACACCGGGGAGCTGTTTTTT. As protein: CASSHLTGVNTGELFF.

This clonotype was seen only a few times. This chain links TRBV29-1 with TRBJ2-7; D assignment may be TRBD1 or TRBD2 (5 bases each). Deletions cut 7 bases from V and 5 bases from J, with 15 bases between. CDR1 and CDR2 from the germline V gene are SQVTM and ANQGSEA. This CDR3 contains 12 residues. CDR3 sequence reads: CSATGAGDEQYF. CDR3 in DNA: TGCAGCGCTACCGGGGCTGGGGACGAGCAGTACTTC.

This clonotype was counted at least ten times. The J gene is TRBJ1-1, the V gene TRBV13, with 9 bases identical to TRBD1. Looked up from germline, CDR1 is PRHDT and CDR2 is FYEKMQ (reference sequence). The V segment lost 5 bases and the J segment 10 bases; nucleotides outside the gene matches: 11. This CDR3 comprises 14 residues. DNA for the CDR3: TGTGCCAGCAGCACTAGCAGACAGGGGGATGGAGCTTTCTTT. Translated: CASSTSRQGDGAFF.

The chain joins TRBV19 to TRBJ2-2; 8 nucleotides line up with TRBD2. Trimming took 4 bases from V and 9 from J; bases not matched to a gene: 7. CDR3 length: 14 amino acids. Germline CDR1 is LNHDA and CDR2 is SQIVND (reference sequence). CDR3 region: CASSTAGVPWELFF. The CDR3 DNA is TGTGCCAGTAGTACAGCGGGAGTGCCCTGGGAGCTGTTTTTT.

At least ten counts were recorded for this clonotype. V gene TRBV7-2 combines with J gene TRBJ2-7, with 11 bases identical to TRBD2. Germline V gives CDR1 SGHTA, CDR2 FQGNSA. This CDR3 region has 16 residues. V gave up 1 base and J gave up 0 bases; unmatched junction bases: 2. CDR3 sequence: CASSLVGTSGSYEQYF. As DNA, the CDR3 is TGTGCCAGCAGCTTAGTGGGGACTAGCGGCTCCTACGAGCAGTACTTC.

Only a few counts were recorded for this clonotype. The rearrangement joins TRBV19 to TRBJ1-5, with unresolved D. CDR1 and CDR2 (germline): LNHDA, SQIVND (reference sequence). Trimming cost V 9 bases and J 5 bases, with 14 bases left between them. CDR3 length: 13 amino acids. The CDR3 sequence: CASALIVYQPQHF. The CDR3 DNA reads TGTGCCAGCGCTTTAATAGTGTATCAGCCCCAGCATTTT. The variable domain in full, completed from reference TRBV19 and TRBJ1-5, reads DGGITQSPKYLFRKEGQNVTLSCEQNLNHDAMYWYRQDPGQGLRLIYYSQIVNDFQKGDIAEGYSVSREKKESFPLTVTSAQKNPTAFYLCASALIVYQPQHFGDGTRLSIL.

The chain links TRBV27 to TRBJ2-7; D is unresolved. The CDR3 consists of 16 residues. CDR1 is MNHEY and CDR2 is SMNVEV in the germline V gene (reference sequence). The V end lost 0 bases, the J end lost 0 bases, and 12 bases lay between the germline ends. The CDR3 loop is CASSLSGSQSSYEQYF. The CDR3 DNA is TGTGCCAGCAGTTTATCGGGGTCCCAGAGCTCCTACGAGCAGTACTTC.